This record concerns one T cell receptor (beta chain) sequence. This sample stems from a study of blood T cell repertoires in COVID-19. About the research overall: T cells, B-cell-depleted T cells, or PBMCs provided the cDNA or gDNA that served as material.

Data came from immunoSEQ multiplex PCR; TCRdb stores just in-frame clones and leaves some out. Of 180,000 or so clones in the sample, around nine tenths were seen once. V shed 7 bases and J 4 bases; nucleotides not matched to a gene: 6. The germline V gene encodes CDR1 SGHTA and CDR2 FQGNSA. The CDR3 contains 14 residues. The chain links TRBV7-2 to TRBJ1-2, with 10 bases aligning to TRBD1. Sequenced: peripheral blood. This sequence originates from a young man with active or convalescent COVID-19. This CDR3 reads CASTGTGVVYGYTF. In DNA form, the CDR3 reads TGTGCCAGCACCGGGACAGGGGTTGTCTATGGCTACACCTTC. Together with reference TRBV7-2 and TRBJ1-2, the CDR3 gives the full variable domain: GAGVSQSPSNKVTEKGKDVELRCDPISGHTALYWYRQSLGQGLEFLIYFQGNSAPDKSGLPSDRFSAERTGGSVSTLTIQRTQQEDSAVYLCASTGTGVVYGYTFGSGTRLTVV.